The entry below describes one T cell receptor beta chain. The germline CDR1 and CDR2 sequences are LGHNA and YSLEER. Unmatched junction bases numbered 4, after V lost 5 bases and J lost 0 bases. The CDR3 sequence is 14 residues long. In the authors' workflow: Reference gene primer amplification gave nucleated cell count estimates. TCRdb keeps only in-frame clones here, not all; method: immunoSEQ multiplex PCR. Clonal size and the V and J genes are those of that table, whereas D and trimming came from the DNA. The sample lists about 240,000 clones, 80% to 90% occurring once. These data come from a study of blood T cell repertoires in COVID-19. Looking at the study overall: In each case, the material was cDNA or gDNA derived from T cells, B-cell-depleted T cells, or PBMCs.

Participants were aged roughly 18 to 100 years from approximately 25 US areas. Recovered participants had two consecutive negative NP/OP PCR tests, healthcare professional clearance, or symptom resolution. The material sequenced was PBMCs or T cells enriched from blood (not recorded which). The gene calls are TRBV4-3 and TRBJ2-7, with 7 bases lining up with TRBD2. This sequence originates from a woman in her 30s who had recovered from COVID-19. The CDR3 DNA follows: TGCGCCAGCAGCAGGGAGGGGAGCTCCTACGAGCAGTACTTC. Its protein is CASSREGSSYEQYF.